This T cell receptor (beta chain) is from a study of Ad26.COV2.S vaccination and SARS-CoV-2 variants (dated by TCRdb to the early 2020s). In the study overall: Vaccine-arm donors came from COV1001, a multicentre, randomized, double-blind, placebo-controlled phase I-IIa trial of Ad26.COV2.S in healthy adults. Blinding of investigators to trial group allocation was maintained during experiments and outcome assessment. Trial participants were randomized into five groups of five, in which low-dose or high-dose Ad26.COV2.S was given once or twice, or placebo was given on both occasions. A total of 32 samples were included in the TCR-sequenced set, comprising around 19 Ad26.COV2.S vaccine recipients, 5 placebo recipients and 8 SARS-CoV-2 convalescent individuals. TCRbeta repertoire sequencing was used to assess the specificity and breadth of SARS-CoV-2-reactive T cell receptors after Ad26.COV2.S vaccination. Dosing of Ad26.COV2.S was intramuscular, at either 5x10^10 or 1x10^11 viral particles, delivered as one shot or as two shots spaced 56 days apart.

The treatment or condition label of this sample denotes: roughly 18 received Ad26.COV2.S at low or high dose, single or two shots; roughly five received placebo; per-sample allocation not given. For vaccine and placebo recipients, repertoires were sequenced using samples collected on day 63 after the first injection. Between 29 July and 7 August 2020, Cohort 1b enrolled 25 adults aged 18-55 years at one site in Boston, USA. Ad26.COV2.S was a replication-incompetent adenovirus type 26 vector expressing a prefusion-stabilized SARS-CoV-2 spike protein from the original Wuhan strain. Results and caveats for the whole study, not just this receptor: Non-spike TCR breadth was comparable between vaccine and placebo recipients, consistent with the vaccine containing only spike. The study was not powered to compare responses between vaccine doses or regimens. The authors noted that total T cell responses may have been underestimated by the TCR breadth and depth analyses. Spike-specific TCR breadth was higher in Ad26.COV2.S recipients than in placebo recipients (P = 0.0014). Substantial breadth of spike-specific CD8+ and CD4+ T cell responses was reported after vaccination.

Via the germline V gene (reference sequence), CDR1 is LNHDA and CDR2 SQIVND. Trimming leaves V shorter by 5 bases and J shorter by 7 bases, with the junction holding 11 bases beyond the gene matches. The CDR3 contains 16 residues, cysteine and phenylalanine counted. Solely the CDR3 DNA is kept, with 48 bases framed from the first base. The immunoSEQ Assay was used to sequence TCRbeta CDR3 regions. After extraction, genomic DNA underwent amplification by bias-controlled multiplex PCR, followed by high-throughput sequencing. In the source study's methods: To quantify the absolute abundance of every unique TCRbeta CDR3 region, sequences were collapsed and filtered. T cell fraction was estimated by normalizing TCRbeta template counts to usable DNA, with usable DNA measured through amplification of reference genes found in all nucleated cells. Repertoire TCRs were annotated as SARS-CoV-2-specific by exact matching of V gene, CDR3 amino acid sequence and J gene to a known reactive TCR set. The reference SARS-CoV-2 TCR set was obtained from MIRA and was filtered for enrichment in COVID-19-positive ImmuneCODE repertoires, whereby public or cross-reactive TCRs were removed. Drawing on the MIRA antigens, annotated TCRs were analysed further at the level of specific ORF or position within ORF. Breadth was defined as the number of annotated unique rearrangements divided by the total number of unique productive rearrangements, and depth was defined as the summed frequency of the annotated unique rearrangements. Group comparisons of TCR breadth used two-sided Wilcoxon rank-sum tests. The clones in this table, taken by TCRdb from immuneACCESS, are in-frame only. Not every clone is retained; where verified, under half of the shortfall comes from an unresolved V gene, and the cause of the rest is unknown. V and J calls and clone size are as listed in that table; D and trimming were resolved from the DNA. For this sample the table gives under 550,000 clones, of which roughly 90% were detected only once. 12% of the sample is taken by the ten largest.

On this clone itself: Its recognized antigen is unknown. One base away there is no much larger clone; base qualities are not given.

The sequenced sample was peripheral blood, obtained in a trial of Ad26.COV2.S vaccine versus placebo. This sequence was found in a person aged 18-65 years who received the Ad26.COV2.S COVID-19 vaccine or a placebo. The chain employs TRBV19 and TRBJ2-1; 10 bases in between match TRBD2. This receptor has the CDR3 CASSPQREGLGNEQFF. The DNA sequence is TGTGCCAGTAGTCCCCAGCGGGAGGGCCTGGGGAATGAGCAGTTCTTC.